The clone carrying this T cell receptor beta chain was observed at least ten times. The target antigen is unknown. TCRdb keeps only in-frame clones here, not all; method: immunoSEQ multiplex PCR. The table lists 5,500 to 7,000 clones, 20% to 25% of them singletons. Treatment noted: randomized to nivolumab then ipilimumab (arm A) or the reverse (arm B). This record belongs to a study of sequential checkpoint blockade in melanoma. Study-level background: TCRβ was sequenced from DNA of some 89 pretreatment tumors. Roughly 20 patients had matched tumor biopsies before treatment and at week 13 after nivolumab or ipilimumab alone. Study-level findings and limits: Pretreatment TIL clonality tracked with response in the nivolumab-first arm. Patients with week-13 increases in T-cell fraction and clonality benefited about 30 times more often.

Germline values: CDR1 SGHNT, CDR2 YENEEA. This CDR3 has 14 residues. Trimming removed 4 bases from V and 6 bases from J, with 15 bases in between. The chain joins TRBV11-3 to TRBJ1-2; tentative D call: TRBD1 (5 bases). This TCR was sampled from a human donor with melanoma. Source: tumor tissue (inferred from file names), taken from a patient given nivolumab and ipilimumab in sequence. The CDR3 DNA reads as TGTGCCAGCAGCTCCTACCGGGACGAGGATGGCTACACCTTC. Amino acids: CASSSYRDEDGYTF.